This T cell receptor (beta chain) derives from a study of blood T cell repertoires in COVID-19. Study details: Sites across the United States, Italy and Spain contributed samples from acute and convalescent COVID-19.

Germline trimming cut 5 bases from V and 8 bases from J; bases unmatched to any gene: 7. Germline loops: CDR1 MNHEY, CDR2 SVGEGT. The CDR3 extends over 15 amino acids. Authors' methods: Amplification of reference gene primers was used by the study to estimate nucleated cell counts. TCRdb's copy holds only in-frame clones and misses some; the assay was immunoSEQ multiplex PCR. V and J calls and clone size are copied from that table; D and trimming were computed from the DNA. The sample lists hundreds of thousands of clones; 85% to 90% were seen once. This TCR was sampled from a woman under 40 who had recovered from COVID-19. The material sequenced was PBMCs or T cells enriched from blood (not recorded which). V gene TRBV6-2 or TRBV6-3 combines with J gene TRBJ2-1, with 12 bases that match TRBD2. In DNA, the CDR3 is TGTGCCAGCAGTGATACTAGCGGGAGGACGGATGAGCAGTTCTTC. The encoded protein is CASSDTSGRTDEQFF.